Here is one T cell receptor beta chain with its context. The target antigen is unknown. Clones were read by immunoSEQ multiplex PCR, and TCRdb kept only the in-frame ones, dropping some. Among under 150,000 clones, approximately 92% were seen once, and the ten largest hold around 0.12%. This specimen comes from a study of graft-versus-host responses after intestinal transplantation. Study conclusions and caveats: Recipient bone marrow held GvH clones, some seen earlier in ileum or blood.

In germline, CDR1 is MNHEY, CDR2 SVGAGI. This CDR3 is built from 14 residues. V shed 5 bases and J shed 4 bases, with 12 bases lying between them. The rearrangement links TRBV6-5 to TRBJ1-5; no firm D call. Sequenced material: unstimulated CD4+ T cells sorted from spleen or lymph node cells, taken before intestinal transplant. This TCR derives from a human donor who received an intestinal transplant. CDR3 sequence: CASSTDGGNQPQHF. The CDR3 DNA reads TGTGCCAGCAGTACTGACGGTGGGAATCAGCCCCAGCATTTT.